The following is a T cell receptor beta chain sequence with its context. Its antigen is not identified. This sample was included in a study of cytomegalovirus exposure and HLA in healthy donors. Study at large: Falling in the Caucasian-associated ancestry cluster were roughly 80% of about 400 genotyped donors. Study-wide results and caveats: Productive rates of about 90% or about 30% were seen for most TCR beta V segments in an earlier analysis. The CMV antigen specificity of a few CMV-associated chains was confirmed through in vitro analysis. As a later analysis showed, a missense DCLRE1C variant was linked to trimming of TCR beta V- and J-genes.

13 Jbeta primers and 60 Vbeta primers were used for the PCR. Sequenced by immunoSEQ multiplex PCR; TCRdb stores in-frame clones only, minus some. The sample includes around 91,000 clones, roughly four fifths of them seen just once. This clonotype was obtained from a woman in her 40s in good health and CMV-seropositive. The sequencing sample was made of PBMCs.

CDR3 protein: CASSSPGQGTYEQYF. CDR3 DNA: TGTGCCAGCTCATCGCCGGGACAGGGGACCTACGAGCAGTACTTC. The V call is TRBV18, the J call TRBJ2-7; 10 bases agree with TRBD1. Germline CDR1 is KGHSH and CDR2 is LQKENI. The CDR3 is 15 amino acids. Trimming at V came to 5 bases and at J to 2 bases, leaving 6 bases not matched to a gene.